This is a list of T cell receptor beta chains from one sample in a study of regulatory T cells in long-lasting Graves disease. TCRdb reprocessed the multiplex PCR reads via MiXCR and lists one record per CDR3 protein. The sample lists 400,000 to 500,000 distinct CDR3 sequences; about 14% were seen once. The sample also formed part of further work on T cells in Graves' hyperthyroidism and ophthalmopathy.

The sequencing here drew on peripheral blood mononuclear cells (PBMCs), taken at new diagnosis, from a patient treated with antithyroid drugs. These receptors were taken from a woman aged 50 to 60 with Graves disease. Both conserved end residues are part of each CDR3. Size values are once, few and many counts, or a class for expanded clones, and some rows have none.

CDR3aa: CASSSSTTSNQPQHF
v_gene: TRBV28
abundance: many
len: 15

CDR3aa: CASSDRGGHEKLFF
v_gene: TRBV28
abundance: few
len: 14

CDR3aa: CASSRSGVSGANVLTF
v_gene: TRBV18
abundance: once
len: 16

CDR3aa: CASSPGTRRTGELFF
v_gene: TRBV5-1
abundance: few
len: 15

CDR3aa: CAISPGLAGGTDTQYF
v_gene: TRBV10-3
abundance: -
len: 16

CDR3aa: CSATSHRDSVETQYF
v_gene: TRBV20-1
abundance: many
len: 15

CDR3aa: CASSLMASGSLSGGGELFF
v_gene: TRBV7-3
abundance: few
len: 19

CDR3aa: CAWSPSGSREQFF
v_gene: TRBV30
abundance: few
len: 13

CDR3aa: CATPAAADSYEQYF
v_gene: TRBV6-1
abundance: -
len: 14

CDR3aa: CATKGRGVYNEQFF
v_gene: TRBV28
abundance: -
len: 14

CDR3aa: CASSEGQRYNEQFF
v_gene: TRBV2
abundance: many
len: 14

CDR3aa: CASSVDSSHEQFF
v_gene: TRBV14
abundance: -
len: 13

CDR3aa: CATRDRLVPYEQYF
v_gene: TRBV6-1
abundance: many
len: 14

CDR3aa: CASSRENSDYEQYF
v_gene: TRBV5-1
abundance: many
len: 14

CDR3aa: CASSQDSAAGSRGYTF
v_gene: TRBV4-2
abundance: -
len: 16

CDR3aa: CASSTPLYNEQFF
v_gene: TRBV6-1
abundance: many
len: 13

CDR3aa: CASSPQGVAGVYSYEQFF
v_gene: TRBV18
abundance: -
len: 18

CDR3aa: CASSELTIPSTDTQYF
v_gene: TRBV2
abundance: many
len: 16

CDR3aa: CASSTTGSDEKLFF
v_gene: TRBV18
abundance: many
len: 14

CDR3aa: CASKKEAGWMNTEAFF
v_gene: TRBV10-2
abundance: many
len: 16

CDR3aa: CSVIEGTPDSYEQYF
v_gene: TRBV29-1
abundance: many
len: 15

CDR3aa: CASSLKQGAYEQYF
v_gene: TRBV28
abundance: many
len: 14

CDR3aa: CASTRQSASTDTQYF
v_gene: TRBV28
abundance: many
len: 15

CDR3aa: CATSDFSSREFF
v_gene: TRBV24-1
abundance: -
len: 12

CDR3aa: CASSLEGQGGAYEQYF
v_gene: TRBV7-2
abundance: many
len: 16

CDR3aa: CAIKDREPSYEQYF
v_gene: TRBV10-3
abundance: many
len: 14

CDR3aa: CASSFRYPGGEQFF
v_gene: TRBV28
abundance: many
len: 14

CDR3aa: CASSLRTETNEQFF
v_gene: TRBV5-5
abundance: few
len: 14

CDR3aa: CASSGLAGSPYNEQFF
v_gene: TRBV5-1
abundance: many
len: 16

CDR3aa: CASSSRQGNYDYTF
v_gene: TRBV27
abundance: -
len: 14

CDR3aa: CAISESRGGENIQYF
v_gene: TRBV10-3
abundance: -
len: 15

CDR3aa: CAWGSRENQPQHF
v_gene: TRBV30
abundance: few
len: 13

CDR3aa: CASSFRDSLRETQYF
v_gene: TRBV28
abundance: many
len: 15

CDR3aa: CASSAEPGQGVEYEQYF
v_gene: TRBV6-1
abundance: -
len: 17

CDR3aa: CASSLIRRGSDYGYTF
v_gene: TRBV5-5
abundance: many
len: 16

CDR3aa: CASQGAAYEQYF
v_gene: TRBV19
abundance: -
len: 12

CDR3aa: CASSTTGSSYGLGYTF
v_gene: TRBV7-9
abundance: -
len: 16

CDR3aa: CASSPRGEGADTQYF
v_gene: TRBV5-1
abundance: few
len: 15

CDR3aa: CASSYVGANTEAFF
v_gene: TRBV6-9
abundance: -
len: 14

CDR3aa: CASADKYMTGELFF
v_gene: TRBV11-1
abundance: few
len: 14

CDR3aa: CAWSVQGNTEAFF
v_gene: TRBV30
abundance: many
len: 13

CDR3aa: CATRLAGNTGELFF
v_gene: TRBV7-9
abundance: many
len: 14

CDR3aa: CASSYGGTPLHF
v_gene: TRBV12-3/TRBV12-4
abundance: -
len: 12

CDR3aa: CASREGSSTNEKLFF
v_gene: TRBV5-1
abundance: -
len: 15

CDR3aa: CASSPQADSYNEQFF
v_gene: TRBV18
abundance: -
len: 15

CDR3aa: CASSDSYNSNEQFF
v_gene: TRBV6-4
abundance: many
len: 14

CDR3aa: CAWSWDNTEAFF
v_gene: TRBV30
abundance: many
len: 12